These T cell receptor beta chains were read from a single sample in a study of blood T cell repertoires in COVID-19. The assay was immunoSEQ multiplex PCR, and TCRdb's table has in-frame clones only and misses some. The repertoire consists of 200,000 to 300,000 clones, with about 91% occurring once and the leading ten covering around 1.2%. Sequenced: PBMCs or T cells enriched from blood (not recorded which). The receptors originated from a woman aged 40 to 50 with acute COVID-19. Each CDR3 is given with its conserved first and last residue. Fields, in order: clone size, D gene, V gene, J gene, CDR3 DNA, CDR3 protein. The D gene is left open where the match is weak. The size of a clone is reported for some rows only, either as once, few or many, or as a class for expanded clones.

>-|TRBD1|TRBV7-9|TRBJ1-5
TGTGCCAGCAGTGGGGGCAGGGGGCTTCAGCCCCAGCATTTT
CASSGGRGLQPQHF
>once|TRBD1|TRBV5-1|TRBJ1-6
TGCGCCAGCAGCTTGGTAACAGGGGCAGATTCACCCCTCCACTTT
CASSLVTGADSPLHF
>-|TRBD1|TRBV5-5|TRBJ1-2
TGTGCCAGCAGCGTAACAGGGGGCGGAAACTATGGCTACACCTTC
CASSVTGGGNYGYTF
>-|TRBD1|TRBV10-3|TRBJ1-3
TGTGCCATCAGTGCGTGGACAGGGGTAGCAAACACCATATATTTT
CAISAWTGVANTIYF
>-|-|TRBV28|TRBJ1-3
TGTGCCAGCAGTTCGGACGGACAATTTGGAAACACCATATATTTT
CASSSDGQFGNTIYF
>-|-|TRBV27|TRBJ2-1
TGTGCCAGCAGTTTCCTCGGACTAACCAATGAGCAGTTCTTC
CASSFLGLTNEQFF
>few|TRBD1|TRBV13|TRBJ2-5
TGTGCCAGCAGCCCGACAGGGGTAGAGACCCAGTACTTC
CASSPTGVETQYF
>-|-|TRBV9|TRBJ1-2
TGTGCCAGCAGCGTAGCCCGGGACACGGGCTATGGCTACACCTTC
CASSVARDTGYGYTF
>few|TRBD2|TRBV3-1/TRBV3-2|TRBJ2-1
TGTGCCAGCAGCCACAGAAAAAGACTAGCGACCTACAATGAGCAGTTCTTC
CASSHRKRLATYNEQFF
>once|-|TRBV11-3|TRBJ2-1
TGTGCCAGCAGCTCACGACAGTTCTACAATGAGCAGTTCTTC
CASSSRQFYNEQFF
>-|TRBD2|TRBV19|TRBJ2-2
TGTGCCAGTAGTATACGCGGGAGAGGTACCGGGGAGCTGTTTTTT
CASSIRGRGTGELFF
>-|TRBD1|TRBV10-1|TRBJ1-1
TGCGCCAGCAGTGAACACCGACAGGGTATAAGTGAAGCTTTCTTT
CASSEHRQGISEAFF
>-|-|TRBV5-1|TRBJ2-1
TGCGCCAGCAGCTTGGTCGGGGTATGGGAGCAGTTCTTC
CASSLVGVWEQFF
>-|TRBD1|TRBV7-9|TRBJ2-5
TGTGCCAGCAGCCCAACCCAGGGGGCAGAGACCCAGTACTTC
CASSPTQGAETQYF
>-|-|TRBV29-1|TRBJ1-2
TGCAGCGTTTCGGACTTTAACTATGGCTACACCTTC
CSVSDFNYGYTF
>-|-|TRBV2|TRBJ2-1
TGTGCCAGCACCGTGTCAGGGGTGGTTTTCGATGAGCAGTTCTTC
CASTVSGVVFDEQFF
>-|-|TRBV19|TRBJ1-3
TGTGCCAGTGGCGCACTATGGCACTCTGGAAACACCATATATTTT
CASGALWHSGNTIYF
>once|-|TRBV10-3|TRBJ2-3
TGTGCCATCAGTGACAGAACAGATACGCAGTATTTT
CAISDRTDTQYF
>-|-|TRBV14|TRBJ2-1
TGTGCCAGCAGCCCCGGGACTTCCAATGAGCAGTTCTTC
CASSPGTSNEQFF
>-|TRBD2|TRBV7-9|TRBJ2-1
TGTGCCAGCAGCCCACGACAGCGGGGCGGCTCCTACAATGAGCAGTTCTTC
CASSPRQRGGSYNEQFF
>once|-|TRBV24-1|TRBJ1-2
TGTGCCACCAGTGATAAGAGGAACTATGGCTACACCTTC
CATSDKRNYGYTF
>-|-|TRBV7-2|TRBJ1-2
TGTGCCAGCAGCTTAATGTCCGCGGGTGGGGAGAATGGCTACACCTTC
CASSLMSAGGENGYTF
>-|TRBD1|TRBV18|TRBJ1-1
TGTGCCAGCTCACCGGAGACAGGGGCCCCTATGGGAGCTTTCTTT
CASSPETGAPMGAFF
>-|-|TRBV6-5|TRBJ2-3
TGTGCCACCCGTTGGGGGGGGCGCACAGATACGCAGTATTTT
CATRWGGRTDTQYF
>-|TRBD2|TRBV3-1/TRBV3-2|TRBJ2-1
TGTGCCAGCAGCCAAGATCTTAGACTAGCGGGAGGCGTTGAGCAGTTCTTC
CASSQDLRLAGGVEQFF
>-|-|TRBV6-4|TRBJ2-1
TGTGCCAGCAGTGACTCGAGCGGCTCCTACAATGAGCAGTTCTTC
CASSDSSGSYNEQFF
>-|-|TRBV7-6|TRBJ1-4
TGTGCCAGCAGCTTAGCAGGGAGCTTTTATGAAAAACTGTTTTTT
CASSLAGSFYEKLFF
>-|TRBD2|TRBV5-1|TRBJ2-1
TGCGCCAGCAGCGCGCGAGCGGGAGACAATGAGCAGTTCTTC
CASSARAGDNEQFF
>-|-|TRBV28|TRBJ2-1
TGTGCCAGCAGTTTATGGCCGGGAGACACTTCCTACAATGAGCAGTTCTTC
CASSLWPGDTSYNEQFF
>-|TRBD1|TRBV7-6|TRBJ2-2
TGTGCCAGCAGCTCGTTGAGGGGGCGTGGCACCGGGGAGCTGTTTTTT
CASSSLRGRGTGELFF
>-|-|TRBV19|TRBJ1-5
TGTGCCAGTACCCCCGACAGGAGATATAGCAATCAGCCCCAGCATTTT
CASTPDRRYSNQPQHF
>-|TRBD2|TRBV6-2/TRBV6-3|TRBJ2-1
TGTGCCAGCAGTCGCCCCCTAGCGGGGTCTGACAATGAGCAGTTCTTC
CASSRPLAGSDNEQFF
>-|-|TRBV10-1|TRBJ1-1
TGCGCCAGCAGTGAAGATTTCGGCACTGAAGCTTTCTTT
CASSEDFGTEAFF
>-|-|TRBV6-1|TRBJ1-2
TGTGCCAGCAGTGAACCGGGACTTCACTATGGCTACACCTTC
CASSEPGLHYGYTF
>-|TRBD1|TRBV7-2|TRBJ1-5
TGTGCCAGCAGCGTACAGGGGGGGCCCGGGCCCCAGCATTTT
CASSVQGGPGPQHF
>-|-|TRBV20-1|TRBJ2-3
TGCAGTGCTAGGACTGGTTATACGCAGTATTTT
CSARTGYTQYF
>-|TRBD1|TRBV5-1|TRBJ2-2
TGCGCCAGCAGCTTGCAGGGGGCTGGCACCGGGGAGCTGTTTTTT
CASSLQGAGTGELFF
>-|TRBD1|TRBV30|TRBJ1-4
TGTGCCTTGGGACAGGGGAATGAAAAACTGTTTTTT
CALGQGNEKLFF
>-|TRBD1|TRBV7-7|TRBJ2-7
TGTGCTAGCAGCCAAGGTAGGGCAGGGACAGACGAGCAGTACTTC
CASSQGRAGTDEQYF
>-|-|TRBV10-3|TRBJ2-7
TGTGCCACCGGGGACACCTACGAGCAGTACTTC
CATGDTYEQYF
>-|-|TRBV3-1/TRBV3-2|TRBJ2-1
TGTGCCAGCAGCTCGTACAATGAGCAGTTCTTC
CASSSYNEQFF
>few|TRBD1|TRBV28|TRBJ1-5
TGTGCCAGCAGGGGATACAGGGGGGATCAGGCCCAGCATTTT
CASRGYRGDQAQHF
>-|TRBD2|TRBV4-1|TRBJ2-3
TGCGCCAGCAGCCAGCCGGGACTAGCGGGAGGCACAGATACGCAGTATTTT
CASSQPGLAGGTDTQYF
>-|-|TRBV19|TRBJ2-7
TGTGCCAGTAGTAGAGGACAGTGGGCCGAGCAGTACTTC
CASSRGQWAEQYF
>once|-|TRBV6-5|TRBJ1-1
TGTGCCATCGCCCGGGCAGGCCCGGGGACTGAAGCTTTCTTT
CAIARAGPGTEAFF
>-|-|TRBV5-6|TRBJ2-1
TGTGCCAGCAGCTTGGGGCTGCCGTGGGCGGGCCCGAAGAATGAGCAGTTCTTC
CASSLGLPWAGPKNEQFF
>once|-|TRBV7-9|TRBJ2-1
TGTGCCAGCAGCCCTAAACTATACTACAATGAGCAGTTCTTC
CASSPKLYYNEQFF
>-|TRBD1|TRBV30|TRBJ2-2
TGTGCCTGGAGTGTACGAGGACAGGGGGCGAGCACCGGGGAGCTGTTTTTT
CAWSVRGQGASTGELFF